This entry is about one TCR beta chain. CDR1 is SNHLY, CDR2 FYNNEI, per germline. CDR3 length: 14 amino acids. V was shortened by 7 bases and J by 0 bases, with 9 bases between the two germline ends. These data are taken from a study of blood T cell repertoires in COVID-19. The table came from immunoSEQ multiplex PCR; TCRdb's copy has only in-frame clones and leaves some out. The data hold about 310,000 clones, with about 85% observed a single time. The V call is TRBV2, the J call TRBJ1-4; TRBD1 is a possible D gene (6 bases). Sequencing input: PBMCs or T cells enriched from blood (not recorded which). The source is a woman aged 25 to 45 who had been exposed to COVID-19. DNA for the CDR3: TGTGCCAGCACCCGGACAGCAACTAATGAAAAACTGTTTTTT. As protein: CASTRTATNEKLFF.